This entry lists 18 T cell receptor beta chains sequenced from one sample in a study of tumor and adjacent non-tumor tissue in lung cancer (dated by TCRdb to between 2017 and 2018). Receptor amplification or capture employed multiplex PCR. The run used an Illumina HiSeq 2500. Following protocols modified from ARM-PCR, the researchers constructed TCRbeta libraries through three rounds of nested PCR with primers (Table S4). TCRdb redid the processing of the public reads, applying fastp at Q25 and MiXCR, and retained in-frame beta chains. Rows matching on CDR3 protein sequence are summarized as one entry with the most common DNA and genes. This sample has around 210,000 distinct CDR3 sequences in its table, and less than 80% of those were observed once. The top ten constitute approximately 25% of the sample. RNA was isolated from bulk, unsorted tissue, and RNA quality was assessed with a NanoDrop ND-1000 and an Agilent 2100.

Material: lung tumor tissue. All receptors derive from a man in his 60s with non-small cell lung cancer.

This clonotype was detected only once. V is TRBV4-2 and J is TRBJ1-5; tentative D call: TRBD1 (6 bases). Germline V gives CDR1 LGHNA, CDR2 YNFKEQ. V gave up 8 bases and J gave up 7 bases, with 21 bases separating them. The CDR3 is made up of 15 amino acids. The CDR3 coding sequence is TGTGCCAGCGACCAAGCTTTGGCCGGGGGCCAGCCCCAGCATTTT. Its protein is CASDQALAGGQPQHF.

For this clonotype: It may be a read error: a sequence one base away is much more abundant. CDR3 in amino acids: CATSDGDSRGGIEIQYF. In nucleotides, the CDR3 is TGTGCCACCAGTGATGGGGACAGCAGAGGAGGTATAGAGATCCAGTACTTC. This rearrangement joins TRBV24-1 to TRBJ2-5; the match to TRBD1 covers 7 bases. The CDR3 runs 17 residues. Germline V gives CDR1 KGHDR, CDR2 SFDVKD.

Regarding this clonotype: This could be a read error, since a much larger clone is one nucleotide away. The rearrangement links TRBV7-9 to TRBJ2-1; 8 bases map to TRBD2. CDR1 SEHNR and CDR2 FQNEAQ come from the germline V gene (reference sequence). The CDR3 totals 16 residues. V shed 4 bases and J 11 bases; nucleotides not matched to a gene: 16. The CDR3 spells CASSSSISGDLTKQFF. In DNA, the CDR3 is TGTGCCAGCAGCTCGTCGATTAGCGGGGATCTCACTAAGCAGTTCTTC. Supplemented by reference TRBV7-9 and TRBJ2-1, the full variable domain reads DTGVSQNPRHKITKRGQNVTFRCDPISEHNRLYWYRQTLGQGPEFLTYFQNEAQLEKSRLLSDRFSAERPKGSFSTLEIQRTEQGDSAMYLCASSSSISGDLTKQFFGPGTRLTVL.

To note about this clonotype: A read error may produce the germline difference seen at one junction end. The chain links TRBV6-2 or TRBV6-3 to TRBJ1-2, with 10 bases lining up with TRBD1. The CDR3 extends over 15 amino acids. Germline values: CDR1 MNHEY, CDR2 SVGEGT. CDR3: CVSSLSTGTGEGYTF. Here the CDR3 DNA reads TGTGTCAGCAGTTTATCAACAGGGACAGGGGAAGGCTATACCTTC.

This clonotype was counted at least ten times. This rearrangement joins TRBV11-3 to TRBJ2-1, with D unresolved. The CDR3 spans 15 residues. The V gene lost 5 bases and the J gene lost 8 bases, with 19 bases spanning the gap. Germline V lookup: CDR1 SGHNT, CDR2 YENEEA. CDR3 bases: TGTGCCAGCAGCCCTTCTTGGCAGGCGCTCTATGAGCAGTTCTTC. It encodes CASSPSWQALYEQFF.

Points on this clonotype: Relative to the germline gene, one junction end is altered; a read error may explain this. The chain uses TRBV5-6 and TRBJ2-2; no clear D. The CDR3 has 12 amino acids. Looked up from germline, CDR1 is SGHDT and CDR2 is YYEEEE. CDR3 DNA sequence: TGTGCCGGCAGCTTGCTTGGCGGGGAGCTGTTTTTT. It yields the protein CAGSLLGGELFF.

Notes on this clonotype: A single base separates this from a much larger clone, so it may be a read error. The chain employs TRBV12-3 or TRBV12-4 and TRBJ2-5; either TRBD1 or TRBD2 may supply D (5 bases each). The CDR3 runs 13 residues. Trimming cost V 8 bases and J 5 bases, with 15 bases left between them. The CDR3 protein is CASGPHEGETQYF. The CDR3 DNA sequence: TGTGCCAGCGGCCCGCATGAGGGGGAGACCCAGTACTTC.

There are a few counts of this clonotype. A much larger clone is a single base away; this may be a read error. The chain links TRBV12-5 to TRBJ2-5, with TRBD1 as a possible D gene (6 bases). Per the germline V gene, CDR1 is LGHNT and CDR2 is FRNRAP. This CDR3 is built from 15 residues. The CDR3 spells CTSGLGANPQETQYF. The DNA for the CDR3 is TGTACTAGTGGTTTGGGGGCTAACCCACAAGAGACCCAGTACTTC.

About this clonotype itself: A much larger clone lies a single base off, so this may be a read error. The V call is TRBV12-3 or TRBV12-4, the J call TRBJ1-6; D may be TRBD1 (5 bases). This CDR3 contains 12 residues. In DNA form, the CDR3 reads TGTGTCAGCAAACTAATCACGGGGGACCTCCACTTT. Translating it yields CVSKLITGDLHF.

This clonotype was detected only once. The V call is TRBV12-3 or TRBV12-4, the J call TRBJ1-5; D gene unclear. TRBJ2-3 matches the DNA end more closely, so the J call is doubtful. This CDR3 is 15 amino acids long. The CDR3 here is CASSSGSAGDQPQYF. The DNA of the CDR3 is TGTGCCAGCAGTTCCGGGTCCGCTGGTGATCAGCCCCAGTATTTT.

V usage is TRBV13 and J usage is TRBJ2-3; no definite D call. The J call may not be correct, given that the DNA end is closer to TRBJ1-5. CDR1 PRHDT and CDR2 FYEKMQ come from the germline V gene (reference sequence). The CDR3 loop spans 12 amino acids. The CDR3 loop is CASSHWGNTQHF. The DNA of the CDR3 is TGTGCCAGCAGTCACTGGGGTAATACTCAGCATTTT.

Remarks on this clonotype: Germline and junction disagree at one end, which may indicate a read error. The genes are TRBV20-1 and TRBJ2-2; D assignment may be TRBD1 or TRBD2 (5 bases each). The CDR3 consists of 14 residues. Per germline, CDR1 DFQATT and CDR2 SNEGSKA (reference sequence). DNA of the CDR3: TGCAGTGCTGCCACCCTTGCGAACACCGGGGACCTGTTTTTT. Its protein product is CSAATLANTGDLFF.

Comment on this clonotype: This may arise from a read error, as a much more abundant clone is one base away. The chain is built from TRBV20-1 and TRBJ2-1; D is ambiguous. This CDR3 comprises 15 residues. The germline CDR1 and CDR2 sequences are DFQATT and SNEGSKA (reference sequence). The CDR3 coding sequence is TGCAGTGCTAGAGATAGGGATACCTTCTACATTGAGCAGTTCTTC. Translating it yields CSARDRDTFYIEQFF.

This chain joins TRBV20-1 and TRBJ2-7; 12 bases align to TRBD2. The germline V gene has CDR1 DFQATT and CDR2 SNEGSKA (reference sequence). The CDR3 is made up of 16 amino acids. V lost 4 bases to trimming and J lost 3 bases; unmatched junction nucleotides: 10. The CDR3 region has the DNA TGCAGTGCTACAGGACCAGGACTAGCGGGAAACTACGAGCAGTACTTC. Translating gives CSATGPGLAGNYEQYF.

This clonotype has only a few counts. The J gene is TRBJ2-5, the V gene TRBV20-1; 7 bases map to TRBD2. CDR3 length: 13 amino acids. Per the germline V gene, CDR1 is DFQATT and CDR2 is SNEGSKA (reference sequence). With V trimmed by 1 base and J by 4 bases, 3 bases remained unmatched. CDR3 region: CSARAGGGETQYF. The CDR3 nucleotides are TGCAGTGCTAGAGCGGGAGGCGGAGAGACCCAGTACTTC.

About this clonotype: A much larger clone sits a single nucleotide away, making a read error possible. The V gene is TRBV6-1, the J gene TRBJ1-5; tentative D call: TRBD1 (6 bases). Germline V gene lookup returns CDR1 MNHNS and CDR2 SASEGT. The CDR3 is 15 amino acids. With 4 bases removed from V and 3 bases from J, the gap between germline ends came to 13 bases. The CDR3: CASSGDRYINQPQHF. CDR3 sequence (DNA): TGTGCCAGCAGTGGTGACAGGTACATCAATCAGCCCCAGCATTTT.

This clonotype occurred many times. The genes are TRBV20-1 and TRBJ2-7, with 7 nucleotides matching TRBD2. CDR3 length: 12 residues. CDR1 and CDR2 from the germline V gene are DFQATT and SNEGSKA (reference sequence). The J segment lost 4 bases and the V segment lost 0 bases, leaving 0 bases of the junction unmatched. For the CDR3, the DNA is TGCAGTGCTAGAGAGCGGGAGTACGAGCAGTACTTC. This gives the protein CSAREREYEQYF.

The CDR3 sequence is CISCQPRDTQYF. The CDR3 DNA is TGCATCAGCTGCCAGCCGAGGGATACGCAGTATTTT. The genes are TRBV4-1 and TRBJ2-3; D not resolved. This CDR3 has 12 amino acids. The germline CDR1 and CDR2 sequences are MGHRA and YSYEKL.